These 16 T cell receptor beta chains were sequenced from one sample in a study of CD8 T cells in ankylosing spondylitis. Via MiXCR, TCRdb re-called the 5' RACE reads, giving one row per CDR3 protein. The data hold a few hundred thousand distinct CDR3 sequences, with around 10% observed a single time. The sequenced material came from blood, either unsorted or a sorted T cell fraction (not recorded which). Every receptor here comes from a male donor with ankylosing spondylitis or in good health (not recorded which).

This clonotype was seen repeatedly, ten times or more. The rearrangement uses TRBV20-1 and TRBJ2-2, with 7 nucleotides matching TRBD2. V was pared by 5 bases and J by 1 base, with 1 base of the junction left unmatched. The CDR3 is 13 amino acids. Germline V gene data show CDR1 as DFQATT and CDR2 as SNEGSKA (reference sequence). In DNA, the CDR3 is TGCAGTGCTTCTAGCGGGAACACCGGGGAGCTGTTTTTT. This codes for CSASSGNTGELFF.

The V gene is TRBV28, the J gene TRBJ2-7; weak D call: TRBD2 (7 bases). Germline V gives CDR1 MDHEN, CDR2 SYDVKM. Trimming took 5 bases from V and 3 from J, leaving 23 bases between them. The CDR3 length is 17 residues. In nucleotides, the CDR3 is TGTGCCAGCAGTCCAATTCGTTTGGGGGGGGGCCTCTACGAGCAGTACTTC. It codes for CASSPIRLGGGLYEQYF.

The chain couples TRBV7-3 to TRBJ2-2; no clear D. Germline CDR1 is SGHTA and CDR2 is FQGTGA. This CDR3 has 13 residues. V was trimmed by 2 bases and J by 8 bases, leaving 9 bases between them. The CDR3 loop reads CASSLLPSGELFF. CDR3 bases: TGTGCCAGCAGCTTACTACCCTCTGGGGAGCTGTTTTTT.

This clonotype was seen repeatedly, ten times or more. V gene TRBV6-5 combines with J gene TRBJ1-5; TRBD1 is a possible D gene (5 bases). Trimming took off 2 bases at V and 4 bases at J, with 12 bases between the two ends. Germline loops: CDR1 MNHEY, CDR2 SVGAGI. This CDR3 comprises 15 residues. The CDR3 sequence is CASSYPRVRNQPQHF. CDR3 nucleotide sequence: TGTGCCAGCAGTTACCCCAGGGTTAGGAATCAGCCCCAGCATTTT.

There are a few counts of this clonotype. V gene TRBV27 combines with J gene TRBJ2-7; no clear D gene. The CDR3 consists of 13 residues. V gave up 4 bases and J gave up 2 bases, with 9 bases separating them. Germline values: CDR1 MNHEY, CDR2 SMNVEV (reference sequence). CDR3 region: CASSSTAAYEQYF. CDR3 nucleotide sequence: TGTGCCAGCAGTTCTACTGCGGCCTACGAGCAGTACTTC.

The gene calls are TRBV7-2 and TRBJ2-7; 8 bases are shared with TRBD2. CDR3 length equals 15 residues. In germline, CDR1 is SGHTA, CDR2 FQGNSA. J was trimmed by 4 bases and V by 3 bases; bases with no gene match: 8. CDR3 amino acids: CASSFFRTSQYEQYF. DNA for the CDR3: TGTGCCAGCAGCTTCTTTAGGACTAGCCAATACGAGCAGTACTTC.

This chain joins TRBV2 and TRBJ2-1, with D perhaps TRBD1 or TRBD2 (5 bases each). Germline V gene sequence: CDR1 SNHLY, CDR2 FYNNEI. V was shortened by 6 bases and J by 12 bases, with 18 bases between the two germline ends. CDR3 length: 13 residues. DNA for the CDR3: TGTGCCAGCAGCCCAGAGGTTAGGGGACGGCAGTTCTTC. Translating it yields CASSPEVRGRQFF.

This clonotype was observed many times. This rearrangement joins TRBV20-1 to TRBJ2-7; D is ambiguous. The CDR3 spans 13 residues. The V gene lost 1 base and the J gene lost 3 bases, with 10 bases spanning the gap. Germline CDR1 reads DFQATT; CDR2 reads SNEGSKA (reference sequence). The CDR3 DNA follows: TGCAGTGCTAGAGCGGCGGCGGACTACGAGCAGTACTTC. Protein sequence: CSARAAADYEQYF.

The table lists this clonotype with a few counts. The chain couples TRBV5-1 to TRBJ2-5; TRBD1 is a possible D gene (6 bases). V was cut by 4 bases and J by 2 bases, with 18 bases left in between. The CDR3 sequence is 16 residues long. The V gene's germline CDR1 is SGHRS and CDR2 YFSETQ. The CDR3 is CASSPLSSRGQETQYF. The CDR3 nucleotides read TGCGCCAGCAGCCCACTTTCTTCGAGGGGGCAAGAGACCCAGTACTTC. Filled out from reference TRBV5-1 and TRBJ2-5, the complete variable domain reads KAGVTQTPRYLIKTRGQQVTLSCSPISGHRSVSWYQQTPGQGLQFLFEYFSETQRNKGNFPGRFSGRQFSNSRSEMNVSTLELGDSALYLCASSPLSSRGQETQYFGPGTRLLVL.

This clonotype was counted at least ten times. The CDR3 is CAISGLAQETQYF. The CDR3 DNA reads as TGTGCCATCAGCGGACTAGCCCAAGAGACCCAGTACTTC. The rearrangement joins TRBV10-3 to TRBJ2-5; 8 nucleotides agree with TRBD2. The CDR3 is 13 residues long. Germline CDR1 is ENHRY and CDR2 is SYGVKD. V was pared by 6 bases and J by 1 base, with 1 base of the junction left unmatched.

This chain connects TRBV6-1 to TRBJ2-4, with D perhaps given as TRBD1 or TRBD2 (5 bases each). CDR1 and CDR2 from the germline V gene are MNHNS and SASEGT. V lost 6 bases and J 9 bases, leaving 27 bases between the germline ends. This CDR3 is 17 amino acids long. In nucleotides, the CDR3 is TGTGCCAGCAGGGACCATCTCTCCGGGACCCCTCAGAGCATTCAGTACTTC. Residues: CASRDHLSGTPQSIQYF.

The chain links TRBV18 to TRBJ2-1; 12 bases are shared with TRBD2. Germline trimming cut 4 bases from V and 8 bases from J; bases unmatched to any gene: 3. This CDR3 has 14 amino acids. Per germline, CDR1 KGHSH and CDR2 LQKENI. CDR3 protein: CASSRTSGIDEQFF. CDR3 DNA: TGTGCCAGCTCACGGACTAGCGGGATCGATGAGCAGTTCTTC.

This clonotype was seen many times. The chain is built from TRBV6-5 and TRBJ2-3; D is perhaps TRBD1 or TRBD2 (5 bases each). V lost 0 bases and J lost 8, with 15 bases in between. CDR3 length equals 15 residues. Per the germline V gene, CDR1 is MNHEY and CDR2 is SVGAGI. In DNA form, the CDR3 reads TGTGCCAGCAGTTACTCCGGGGCGGGTAGGCCTACGCAGTATTTT. It yields the protein CASSYSGAGRPTQYF.

The sample holds many counts of this clonotype. The chain employs TRBV29-1 and TRBJ2-4, with D possibly matching TRBD2 (5 bases). The V end was cut by 2 bases, the J end by 0 bases, with 14 bases between. Germline-derived CDR1 and CDR2 are SQVTM and ANQGSEA. The CDR3 has 16 residues. DNA for the CDR3: TGCAGCGTTGAACTTCTGGGGAGCCTAGCCAAAAACATTCAGTACTTC. Encoded protein: CSVELLGSLAKNIQYF. Full variable domain (rest looked up from reference TRBV29-1 and TRBJ2-4): SAVISQKPSRDICQRGTSLTIQCQVDSQVTMMFWYRQQPGQSLTLIATANQGSEATYESGFVIDKFPISRPNLTFSTLTVSNMSPEDSSIYLCSVELLGSLAKNIQYFGAGTRLSVL.

This clonotype was detected ten times or more. V and J are TRBV14 and TRBJ2-2; no definite D call. Germline V lookup: CDR1 SGHDN, CDR2 FVKESK. The CDR3 sequence is 15 residues long. V dropped 4 bases and J dropped 5 bases, with 14 bases sitting between them. The CDR3 coding sequence is TGTGCCAGCAGCCTACTATCGGCCGGGACCGGGGAGCTGTTTTTT. This sequence encodes CASSLLSAGTGELFF.

This clonotype was counted many times. The chain combines TRBV5-5 with TRBJ1-1; no definite D call. The length of the CDR3 is 12 residues. Germline V gene data show CDR1 as SGHKS and CDR2 as YYEKEE (reference sequence). V shed 4 bases and J shed 6 bases, with 10 bases lying between them. Here the CDR3 DNA reads TGTGCCAGCAGCGGAGACACCCCTGAAGCTTTCTTT. It yields the protein CASSGDTPEAFF.